This is a list of T cell receptor beta chains from one sample in a study of T-cell memory formation after mild COVID-19. Each CDR3 protein is one row after TCRdb ran MiXCR on the 5' RACE reads. The data hold some 150,000 distinct CDR3 sequences, with about 6% observed a single time. Sequencing was performed on PBMCs or a T cell subset sorted from them (not recorded which). The receptors originated from an adult woman who had mild COVID-19 (a few samples of this study predate the infection). Cell type and time point are not known. Each CDR3 is given with its conserved first and last residue. D genes are given only for firm matches. The size field is filled for only some rows; it gives once, few, many or a size class.

J | D | size | V | DNA | CDR3
TRBJ1-3 | NA | few | TRBV2 | TGTGCCAGCAGTGAGAGAGGGGTTGGAAACACCATATATTTT | CASSERGVGNTIYF
TRBJ2-7 | TRBD1 | few | TRBV4-1 | TGCGCCAGCAGCCAGGAACAGGGGTATGGATTGGGGGAGCAGTACTTC | CASSQEQGYGLGEQYF
TRBJ2-5 | TRBD2 | NA | TRBV7-9 | TGTGCCAGCAGCCCCCACTTAGCGGGGGGGCTGGCGGAGACCCAGTACTTC | CASSPHLAGGLAETQYF
TRBJ2-2 | TRBD1 | NA | TRBV24-1 | TGTGCCACCAGTGGAACAGGGGGCCGACGCACCGGGGAGCTGTTTTTT | CATSGTGGRRTGELFF
TRBJ1-6 | NA | many | TRBV20-1 | TGCAGTGCCAACTATGGGGGGATGGCGAATTCACCCCTCCACTTT | CSANYGGMANSPLHF
TRBJ2-7 | TRBD1 | many | TRBV5-1 | TGCGCCAGCACCACCGGGCTGGGACAGGGGGCCGAGCAGTACTTC | CASTTGLGQGAEQYF
TRBJ2-3 | TRBD1 | many | TRBV24-1 | TGTGCCACCGCGCACAGGGGTACCACAGATACGCAGTATTTT | CATAHRGTTDTQYF
TRBJ2-7 | NA | NA | TRBV11-2 | TGTGCCAGCAGCTTAGTGCCAGCGGGTGACTACGAGCAGTACTTC | CASSLVPAGDYEQYF
TRBJ2-2 | TRBD1 | NA | TRBV9 | TGTGCCAGCAGGGGGACAGGGAACACCGGGGAGCTGTTTTTT | CASRGTGNTGELFF
TRBJ2-7 | NA | many | TRBV7-9 | TGTGCCAGCAGCTTAGTTCTCTCCTACGAGCAGTACTTC | CASSLVLSYEQYF
TRBJ2-5 | NA | NA | TRBV5-1 | TGCGCCAGCAGCGAGGACAAAGCTAGGGACTTC | CASSEDKARDF
TRBJ2-1 | NA | NA | TRBV6-2/TRBV6-3 | TGTGCCAGCAGTTATTTGAGAGCCCAGGCTTACAATGAGCAGTTCTTC | CASSYLRAQAYNEQFF
TRBJ1-1 | NA | NA | TRBV7-8 | TGTGCCAGCAGCTCCGCGCGGGCGGGGAACACTGAAGCTTACTTT | CASSSARAGNTEAYF
TRBJ2-3 | NA | few | TRBV29-1 | TGCAGCGTTGAAATCCAGCACGGGGATACGCAGTATTTT | CSVEIQHGDTQYF
TRBJ2-1 | TRBD2 | few | TRBV4-1 | TGCGCCAGCAGCCATGGGACTAGGCTTCAGGACGATGAGCAGTTCTTC | CASSHGTRLQDDEQFF
TRBJ2-1 | TRBD2 | few | TRBV11-2 | TGTGCCAGCAGCTTAATCCGCCAGGAGGGACTATACAATGAGCAGTTCTTC | CASSLIRQEGLYNEQFF
TRBJ1-1 | NA | many | TRBV5-1 | TGCGCCAGCAGCTTGGACGGTCGTGAAGCTTTCTTT | CASSLDGREAFF
TRBJ1-1 | NA | few | TRBV12-3/TRBV12-4 | TGTGCCAGCAGTCTCCCTGGGGGTGGGGCTTTCTTT | CASSLPGGGAFF
TRBJ2-7 | TRBD1 | NA | TRBV29-1 | TGCAGCGTTTACGCCGGGACAGGGGGGCAGTACTTC | CSVYAGTGGQYF
TRBJ1-5 | NA | NA | TRBV6-6 | TGTGCCAGCAGCCTAGGCAGGCTTAGCAATCAGCCCCAGCATTTT | CASSLGRLSNQPQHF
TRBJ1-5 | NA | few | TRBV7-9 | TGTGCCAGCAGCTTAACAGGGAGCGCCAATCAGCCCCAGCATTTT | CASSLTGSANQPQHF
TRBJ1-3 | TRBD1 | NA | TRBV19 | TGTGCCAGTAGTCCCGACAGGGGGGCTGGAAACACCATATATTTT | CASSPDRGAGNTIYF
TRBJ1-5 | NA | NA | TRBV5-1 | TGCGCCAGCAGCTTGACCGCGGATAGCAATCAGCCCCAGCATTTT | CASSLTADSNQPQHF
TRBJ2-1 | NA | many | TRBV7-9 | TGTGCCAGCAGCCGTGCGGGGGCTTCCTACAATGAGCAGTTCTTC | CASSRAGASYNEQFF
TRBJ2-1 | TRBD2 | few | TRBV7-2 | TGTGCCAGCAGCTCAGGACTAGCGGGGGGGAATTGGATAGGTGAGCAGTTCTTC | CASSSGLAGGNWIGEQFF
TRBJ2-1 | TRBD1 | few | TRBV6-5 | TGTGCCAGCAGTGAGGTAGGGACAGGGCGGTGGAATGAGCAGTTCTTC | CASSEVGTGRWNEQFF
TRBJ2-3 | NA | many | TRBV12-3/TRBV12-4 | TGTGCCAGCAGTTTAGGGGGACCCAGCACAGATACGCAGTATTTT | CASSLGGPSTDTQYF
TRBJ2-5 | NA | NA | TRBV7-2 | TGTGCCAGCAGCTTCCCGAGGGTGCAACGGGTGTTGGAGACCCAGTACTTC | CASSFPRVQRVLETQYF
TRBJ1-3 | TRBD1 | few | TRBV7-2 | TGTGCCAGCAGCATCCCACAGGGGGCTGGAAACACCATATATTTT | CASSIPQGAGNTIYF
TRBJ2-3 | TRBD2 | few | TRBV19 | TGTGCCAGTAGGGCCGCAGCGGGGGTTTCCGATACGCAGTATTTT | CASRAAAGVSDTQYF
TRBJ2-5 | NA | NA | TRBV18 | TGTGCCAGCTCACCCGGAACCCTGGAGACCCAGTACTTC | CASSPGTLETQYF
TRBJ1-1 | NA | NA | TRBV6-1 | NA | CAPGPLCQQRRQIPTEAFF
TRBJ2-7 | NA | few | TRBV3-1 | TGTGCCAGCAGCCAAGATGTCATCGCTAACTACGAGCAGTACTTC | CASSQDVIANYEQYF
TRBJ2-5 | TRBD1 | few | TRBV7-9 | TGTGCCAGCAGCCAACAGGGGATGGTAGAGACCCAGTACTTC | CASSQQGMVETQYF
TRBJ2-7 | NA | many | TRBV11-2 | TGTGCCAGCAGCCGGGGGACCTACGAGCAGTACTTC | CASSRGTYEQYF
TRBJ2-1 | NA | NA | TRBV9 | TGTGCCAGCAGCGTAGACGGGTTCTACAATGAGCAGTTCTTC | CASSVDGFYNEQFF
TRBJ2-2 | NA | many | TRBV5-1 | TGCGCCAGCGAGGGGGGCTCGGGCACCGGGGAGCTGTTTTTT | CASEGGSGTGELFF
TRBJ2-7 | TRBD2 | NA | TRBV6-5 | TGTGCCAGCAGTGTGACTAGCGGTCCCTACGAGCAGTACTTC | CASSVTSGPYEQYF
TRBJ2-1 | NA | many | TRBV20-1 | TGCAGTGCTAGCTCCTACAATGAGCAGTTCTTC | CSASSYNEQFF
TRBJ2-1 | TRBD2 | few | TRBV5-5 | TGTGCCAGCAGTTCCCAGGCGGGAGGGTTAGAGGAGCAGTTCTTC | CASSSQAGGLEEQFF
TRBJ2-2 | NA | once | TRBV5-1 | TGCGCCAGCAGCTTCGGGTTTATGGACACCGGGGAGCTGTTTTTT | CASSFGFMDTGELFF
TRBJ2-7 | TRBD2 | few | TRBV5-1 | TGCGCCAGCAGCGCTAGCGGGAACTCCTACGAGCAGTACTTC | CASSASGNSYEQYF
TRBJ2-7 | NA | many | TRBV12-3/TRBV12-4 | TGTGCCAGCAGTCTAAGTAACAGTCTCGTCTCCTACGAGCAGTACTTC | CASSLSNSLVSYEQYF
TRBJ2-2 | TRBD2 | few | TRBV5-5 | TGTGCCAGCAGCCTTCCGGGACTAGCGGGAGCCGGGGAGCTGTTTTTT | CASSLPGLAGAGELFF
TRBJ2-5 | NA | few | TRBV5-1 | TGCGCCAGCAGCAGAGGGGGGCCTCCCGAAAGAGAGACCCAGTACTTC | CASSRGGPPERETQYF
TRBJ1-2 | TRBD1 | many | TRBV3-1 | TGTGCCAGCAGCCAAGTGAGGACAGGGGGATACACCTTC | CASSQVRTGGYTF
TRBJ1-1 | NA | few | TRBV6-2/TRBV6-3 | TGTGCCAGCAGACCCTGGGGGGCGCGAAACACTGAAGCTTTCTTT | CASRPWGARNTEAFF
TRBJ2-2 | NA | NA | TRBV30 | TGTGCCTGGAGTTTGTGGCGGGCAAACACCGGGGAGCTGTTTTTT | CAWSLWRANTGELFF
TRBJ2-2 | NA | NA | TRBV5-1 | TGCGCCAGCAGCAGTACAGGATCGAACACCGGGGAGCTGTTTTTT | CASSSTGSNTGELFF